Listed below are T cell receptor beta chains from one sample, sequenced in a study of blood T cell repertoires in COVID-19. Assay used: immunoSEQ multiplex PCR; TCRdb lists only in-frame clones, some missing. The sample records some 270,000 clones, approximately 90% being singletons. The sample consisted of PBMCs or T cells enriched from blood (not recorded which). Receptors originate from a woman between 25 and 40 years old with acute COVID-19. The CDR3 runs from the conserved cysteine through the conserved F or W. A D gene is named only where the DNA matches it firmly. A clone size is listed for some rows: how often the clone was seen (once, few, many), or a class if it is expanded.

V gene	clone size	D gene	J gene	CDR3 DNA	CDR3 protein
TRBV6-5	once	TRBD2	TRBJ2-7	TGTGCCAGCAAGCGGGAGCCCTACGAGCAGTACTTC	CASKREPYEQYF
TRBV4-1	.	.	TRBJ2-2	TGCGCCAGCAGCCAATCTGCAGGGGCCGGGGAGCTGTTTTTT	CASSQSAGAGELFF
TRBV6-4	.	TRBD2	TRBJ2-1	TGTGCCAGCAGTGAGGCCCGGGGGGGGGCCAATGAGCAGTTCTTC	CASSEARGGANEQFF
TRBV10-3	.	.	TRBJ1-6	TGTGCCATCAGTGAGATAACAGGCGGGGGATCACCCCTCCACTTT	CAISEITGGGSPLHF
TRBV12-3/TRBV12-4	once	.	TRBJ2-7	TGTGCCAGCAGTCCGGTAACTTACGAGCAGTACTTC	CASSPVTYEQYF
TRBV7-3	.	.	TRBJ2-2	TGTGCCAGCAGCTTAAAAGGCGTGGGAGGATACACCGGGGAGCTGTTTTTT	CASSLKGVGGYTGELFF
TRBV4-3	.	TRBD2	TRBJ2-1	TGCGCCAGCAGCCGCCCAGCTAGCGGGACTTACAATGAGCAGTTCTTC	CASSRPASGTYNEQFF
TRBV19	.	.	TRBJ1-2	TGTGCCAGTAGTATAGCCGGAGGGGATGGCTACACCTTC	CASSIAGGDGYTF
TRBV27	few	.	TRBJ1-6	TGTGCCAGCAGTTTCGGGCAGGGGCCTTCACCCCTCCACTTT	CASSFGQGPSPLHF
TRBV6-5	.	TRBD1	TRBJ1-4	TGTGCCGGTACAGGGGCAGGGGAAAAACTGTTTTTT	CAGTGAGEKLFF
TRBV6-1	.	TRBD2	TRBJ2-3	TGTGCCAGCAGTGGAGGTCCAGCAGGGGCGGGAGGTAGTACAGATACGCAGTATTTT	CASSGGPAGAGGSTDTQYF
TRBV20-1	.	.	TRBJ1-2	TGCAGTGCCGAGAGTTACAGTGAATACACCTTC	CSAESYSEYTF
TRBV25-1	once	.	TRBJ2-3	TGTGCCAGCAACTCTGGGCAGGGCACAGATACGCAGTATTTT	CASNSGQGTDTQYF